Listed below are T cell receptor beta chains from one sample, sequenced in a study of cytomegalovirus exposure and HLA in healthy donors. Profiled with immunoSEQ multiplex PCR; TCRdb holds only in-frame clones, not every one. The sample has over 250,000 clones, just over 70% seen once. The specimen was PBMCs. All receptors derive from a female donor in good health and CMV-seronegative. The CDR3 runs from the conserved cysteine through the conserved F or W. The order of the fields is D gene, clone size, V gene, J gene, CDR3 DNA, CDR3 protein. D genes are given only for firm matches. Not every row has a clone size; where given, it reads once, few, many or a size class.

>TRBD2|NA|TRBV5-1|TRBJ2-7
TGCGCCAGCAGGGAGCGGGGAAGCTCCTACGAGCAGTACTTC
CASRERGSSYEQYF
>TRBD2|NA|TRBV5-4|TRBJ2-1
TGTGCCAGCAGCGACGTCTTTAGCGGGAGTAGGTACCGTGAGCAGTTCTTC
CASSDVFSGSRYREQFF
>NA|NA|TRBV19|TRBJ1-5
TGTGCCAGTAACCTTCAGGGAGGGGTTCAGCCCCAGCATTTT
CASNLQGGVQPQHF
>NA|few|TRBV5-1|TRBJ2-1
TGCGCCAGCAGCTTGGAGGGGTTGGGATCCTACAATGAGCAGTTCTTC
CASSLEGLGSYNEQFF
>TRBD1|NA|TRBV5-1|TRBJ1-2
TGCGCCAGCAGCTTATCAGGGGGCGAAGGTATATCTGGCTACACCTTC
CASSLSGGEGISGYTF
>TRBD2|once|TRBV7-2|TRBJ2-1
TGTGCCAGCAGCTTCGGACTAGCGGGGGGAAGCTCCTACAATGAGCAGTTCTTC
CASSFGLAGGSSYNEQFF
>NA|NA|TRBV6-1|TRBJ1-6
TGTGCCAGCAGTGAAATGGTGGCAGGGCGATCACCCCTCCACTTT
CASSEMVAGRSPLHF
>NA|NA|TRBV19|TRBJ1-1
TGTGCCAGTAGTATAGGGCTCACAGGGACAAGTCTGAACACTGAAGCTTTCTTT
CASSIGLTGTSLNTEAFF
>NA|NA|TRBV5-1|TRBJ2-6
TGCGCCAGCAGCTCCCCGGAGGGGGCGCTTGGGGCCAACGTCCTGACTTTC
CASSSPEGALGANVLTF
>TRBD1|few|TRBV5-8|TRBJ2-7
TGTGCCAGCAGCCTGGGACAGCCGCTTCACGAGCAGTACTTC
CASSLGQPLHEQYF
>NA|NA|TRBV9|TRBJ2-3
TGTGCCAGCAGCTTTAGCGGATACACAGATACGCAGTATTTT
CASSFSGYTDTQYF
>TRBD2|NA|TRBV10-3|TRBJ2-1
TGTGCCATCAGCGCTAGCGGGAGCCGTCAAGTTTTCGATGAGCAGTTCTTC
CAISASGSRQVFDEQFF
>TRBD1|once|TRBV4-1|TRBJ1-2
TGCGCCAGTAGACAGGGACTGGGTAACTATGGCTACACCTTC
CASRQGLGNYGYTF
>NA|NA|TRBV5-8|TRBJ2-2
TGTGCCAGTGCTAGCAACGGTAGTTCAAGCGGGGAGCTGTTTTTT
CASASNGSSSGELFF
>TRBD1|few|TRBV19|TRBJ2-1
TGTGCCAGTTCCGGGACAGGGCGCAATGAGCAGTTCTTC
CASSGTGRNEQFF
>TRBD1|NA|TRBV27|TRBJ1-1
TGTGCCAGCAGTCGCGGGACAGGGGGCACTGAAGCTTTCTTT
CASSRGTGGTEAFF